One sample yielded the 29 T cell receptor beta chains listed below, sequenced in a study of CD8+CD57+ T cells in acquired aplastic anemia. Genomic DNA provided the template from which TCR beta VDJ and CDR3 profiles were obtained. Using its own MiXCR run on the reads, TCRdb lists one record per CDR3 protein. The top ten clones hold 2.5% to 4% of a sample with 160,000 or so distinct CDR3 sequences, about half of them seen once. Flow cytometry had shown expanded CD8+CD57+ cells in the patients chosen for sequencing. Sequenced material: sorted CD4+, CD8+, or CD8+CD57+ T cells (not recorded which) from PBMCs. The receptors were sampled from a human donor with aplastic anemia.

This clonotype was seen repeatedly, ten times or more. CDR3 in amino acids: CASSQASRGNTIYF. In DNA form, the CDR3 reads TGTGCCAGCAGCCAAGCCTCTCGGGGAAACACCATATATTTT. The chain links TRBV3-1 to TRBJ1-3; no clear D gene. Between the trimmed V and J ends, which lost 1 base and 4 bases, there was a span of 8 bases. Germline V CDR1 and CDR2: LGHDT, YNNKEL (reference sequence). The CDR3 runs to 14 residues.

The gene calls are TRBV2 and TRBJ2-7, with D perhaps matching TRBD1 (7 bases). This CDR3 comprises 12 residues. CDR1 is SNHLY and CDR2 is FYNNEI in the germline V gene. V gave up 8 bases and J gave up 8 bases, with 16 bases separating them. In DNA, the CDR3 is TGTGCCAGCGAAGGGCGGGACAGTCAGCAGTACGTC. Its translation: CASEGRDSQQYV.

For this clonotype: This clone may be a read error of a much larger clone one base away. The chain joins TRBV11-1 to TRBJ2-7; 10 bases map to TRBD2. J lost 0 bases, V lost 1 base, and 15 bases had no gene match. Germline CDR1 and CDR2: SGHAT and FQDESV (reference sequence). This CDR3 is built from 20 residues. The CDR3 loop reads CASSLVAFRLAGVSSYEQYV. The CDR3 nucleotides read TGTGCCAGCAGCTTAGTAGCTTTCCGGCTAGCGGGGGTCTCCTCCTACGAGCAGTACGTC.

V gene TRBV29-1 combines with J gene TRBJ1-5; 9 bases map to TRBD1. The V gene end was trimmed by 6 bases and the J gene end by 3 bases; junction bases not matched to a gene: 15. Germline CDR1 reads SQVTM; CDR2 reads ANQGSEA. CDR3 length: 17 residues. CDR3 DNA: TGCAGCGTATCCGGGACAGGGCGGACCCTCTTCAATCAGCCCCAGCATTTT. Protein sequence: CSVSGTGRTLFNQPQHF.

This clonotype appeared a few times. The rearrangement links TRBV29-1 to TRBJ2-1, with 11 bases that match TRBD2. With V trimmed by 8 bases and J by 8 bases, 11 bases remained unmatched. Germline assignment: CDR1 SQVTM and CDR2 ANQGSEA. There are 14 residues in the CDR3. CDR3 in DNA: TGCAGCCTACGGGGTAGCGGGAGGGTAGATGAGCAGTTCTTC. Its translation: CSLRGSGRVDEQFF.

The sample holds many counts of this clonotype. The rearrangement uses TRBV25-1 and TRBJ1-1, with D possibly matching TRBD1 (6 bases). This CDR3 has 14 amino acids. Germline V gene lookup returns CDR1 MGHDK and CDR2 SYGVNS. The ends were cut back, 4 bases at V and 5 bases at J, with 14 bases in the middle. This chain's CDR3 is CASSGTGWKTEAFF. CDR3 coding DNA: TGTGCCAGCAGTGGTACAGGGTGGAAAACTGAAGCTTTCTTT.

This chain links TRBV7-8 with TRBJ1-2; 12 nucleotides match TRBD1. CDR3 size: 17 residues. Trimming removed 3 bases from V and 2 bases from J; junction bases left unmatched: 7. The germline CDR1 and CDR2 sequences are SGHVS and FQNEAQ. CDR3 amino acids: CASSFRDRGPYNYGYTF. The CDR3 DNA reads as TGTGCCAGCAGCTTCCGGGACAGGGGGCCGTACAACTATGGCTACACCTTC.

Only a few counts were recorded for this clonotype. A read error may explain this, as a much larger clone is one base away. This chain joins TRBV19 and TRBJ2-1; D may be TRBD1 or TRBD2 (5 bases each). The V and J ends lost 7 bases and 9 bases respectively, with 28 bases between them. The CDR3 loop spans 17 amino acids. CDR1 and CDR2 (germline): LNHDA, SQIVND (reference sequence). The CDR3 here is CASTLANGAMGLTEQFF. Written as DNA, the CDR3 is TGTGCCAGTACCCTCGCAAACGGGGCGATGGGGTTGACTGAGCAGTTCTTC.

This clonotype was counted many times. This chain joins TRBV5-5 and TRBJ2-7; 10 nucleotides align to TRBD2. Germline loops: CDR1 SGHKS, CDR2 YYEKEE (reference sequence). This CDR3 has 14 amino acids. Losses at the gene ends were 4 bases for V and 5 bases for J; bases not matched to a gene: 6. The CDR3 nucleotides are TGTGCCAGCAGCCCTCCTAGCGGGGGCAACGAGCAGTACGTC. This codes for CASSPPSGGNEQYV.

V usage is TRBV2 and J usage is TRBJ2-7, with D possibly being TRBD1 (5 bases). Trimming took off 6 bases at V and 3 bases at J, with 12 bases between the two ends. The CDR3 runs to 13 residues. The germline V gene encodes CDR1 SNHLY and CDR2 FYNNEI. The CDR3 spells CASRTQASYEQYF. For the CDR3, the DNA is TGTGCCAGCAGAACACAGGCTAGCTACGAGCAGTACTTC.

This clonotype showed up many times. V and J are TRBV5-1 and TRBJ2-3; 9 bases align to TRBD2. The CDR3 sequence is 18 residues long. Germline lookup yields CDR1 SGHRS and CDR2 YFSETQ. With V trimmed by 3 bases and J by 0 bases, 11 bases remained unmatched. The CDR3 loop is CASSSLIKSGGSTDTQYF. The CDR3 DNA reads as TGCGCCAGCAGCTCACTGATCAAAAGCGGGGGGAGCACAGATACGCAGTATTTT.

This chain links TRBV10-1 with TRBJ2-3; a weak D match, TRBD2 (5 bases). The CDR3 extends over 14 amino acids. Trimming removed 3 bases from V and 5 bases from J, with 12 bases in between. The germline gives CDR1 WNHNN, CDR2 SYGVQD (reference sequence). The CDR3 loop is CASSDRGGEDTQYF. In nucleotides, the CDR3 is TGCGCCAGCAGTGACCGGGGTGGCGAAGATACGCAGTATTTT.

The chain couples TRBV20-1 to TRBJ2-1; unclear D gene. The CDR3 length is 11 residues. Trimming removed 3 bases from V and 9 bases from J, with 9 bases in between. Germline V gene data show CDR1 as DFQATT and CDR2 as SNEGSKA (reference sequence). The CDR3 DNA is TGCAGTGCTAGTTGGGGTTCTGAGCAGTTCTTC. This encodes CSASWGSEQFF.

Turning to this clonotype: One base away lies a much larger clone, so this may be a sequencing read error. The chain couples TRBV6-2 or TRBV6-3 to TRBJ1-1; D gene unclear. The germline V gene has CDR1 MNHEY and CDR2 SVGEGT. This CDR3 region has 14 residues. The CDR3 DNA is TGTACCAGCAGTTACTCGGCTCAGAACACTGAAGCTTTCTTT. Translation: CTSSYSAQNTEAFF.

With respect to this clonotype: This may be a read error: a much more frequent sequence differs by one nucleotide. The chain uses TRBV5-4 and TRBJ2-3; 7 nucleotides agree with TRBD2. The germline CDR1 and CDR2 sequences are SGHNT and YYREEE (reference sequence). The CDR3 is 16 amino acids. Here the CDR3 reads CASSLGVGGSGDTRYF. In DNA form, the CDR3 reads TGTGCCAGCAGCTTGGGAGTGGGGGGGTCGGGAGATACGCGGTATTTT.

This clonotype was counted many times. The CDR3, as DNA: TGTGCCAGCAGCGACTCCCGGGCCTATGGCTACACCTTC. It yields the protein CASSDSRAYGYTF. The chain joins TRBV7-9 to TRBJ1-2, with unresolved D. V was trimmed by 5 bases and J by 4 bases, leaving 11 bases between them. Germline lookup yields CDR1 SEHNR and CDR2 FQNEAQ (reference sequence). This CDR3 region has 13 residues.

The chain combines TRBV7-8 with TRBJ2-7; TRBD2 aligns across 8 bases. This CDR3 has 11 amino acids. V dropped 6 bases and J dropped 5; count of bases not matched to a gene: 0. The germline V gene encodes CDR1 SGHVS and CDR2 FQNEAQ. Written as DNA, the CDR3 is TGTGCCAGCAGACTAGCGGACGAGCAGTACTTC. Its protein is CASRLADEQYF.

The chain carries TRBV5-1 and TRBJ2-7; 9 bases agree with TRBD1. This CDR3 is built from 13 residues. Germline assignment: CDR1 SGHRS and CDR2 YFSETQ. In DNA form, the CDR3 reads TGCGCCAGCAGCGCGGGACAGGGTGACGAGCAGCACGTC. Amino acid sequence: CASSAGQGDEQHV.

This clonotype was recorded at least ten times. CDR3 bases: TGTGCCAGCAGCTTAGGAGCCACGATCCAAGAGACCCAGTACTTC. Translating it yields CASSLGATIQETQYF. The chain carries TRBV7-2 and TRBJ2-5, with D unclear. Germline CDR1 is SGHTA and CDR2 is FQGNSA. The CDR3 length is 15 residues. V lost 1 base and J lost 1, with 10 bases in between.

This clonotype has a count of ten or more. The chain carries TRBV6-1 and TRBJ2-5; D may correspond to TRBD1 or TRBD2 (5 bases each). This CDR3 is built from 15 residues. Trimming pared 0 bases from V and 5 bases from J, leaving 13 bases between. Germline V gene lookup returns CDR1 MNHNS and CDR2 SASEGT. The CDR3 DNA is TGTGCCAGCAGTGAAGCGATAGGGGAGTGGGAGACCCAGTACTTC. Encoded protein: CASSEAIGEWETQYF.

The chain has TRBV25-1 and TRBJ1-3; 9 bases match TRBD1. J lost 4 bases, V lost 5 bases, and 12 bases had no gene match. Per germline, CDR1 MGHDK and CDR2 SYGVNS. The CDR3 loop spans 17 amino acids. CDR3 in amino acids: CASSSPGTGRGGNTIYF. Here the CDR3 DNA reads TGTGCCAGCAGTTCCCCCGGGACAGGGAGGGGGGGAAACACCATATATTTT.

This clonotype was counted at least ten times. The chain links TRBV10-3 to TRBJ1-2, with D maybe TRBD1 (5 bases). Trimming cost V 5 bases and J 8 bases, with 12 bases left between them. Germline assignment: CDR1 ENHRY and CDR2 SYGVKD. The CDR3 is made up of 12 amino acids. In nucleotides, the CDR3 is TGTGCCATCAGTCGGGACTCGGCGGGCTACACCTTC. This sequence encodes CAISRDSAGYTF.

In its sample, this clonotype was seen many times. The chain recombines TRBV19 with TRBJ2-7; TRBD1 is a possible D gene (5 bases). Trimming left V 4 bases short and J 4 bases short, with 14 bases between. CDR3 size: 14 residues. The germline V gene encodes CDR1 LNHDA and CDR2 SQIVND (reference sequence). The CDR3 protein is CASSNAGIPYEQYF. CDR3 in DNA: TGTGCCAGTAGTAACGCAGGGATCCCTTACGAGCAGTACTTC.

As regards this clonotype: The conserved phenylalanine or tryptophan normally closing the CDR3 is absent here, so this likely arose from a read error. V and J are TRBV10-3 and TRBJ1-1, with unresolved D. Germline CDR1 and CDR2: ENHRY and SYGVKD. This CDR3 is built from 12 residues. The CDR3 DNA reads as TGTGCCATCAGTGACCTAGGCACTGGAGCTTTCCTT. Translating it yields CAISDLGTGAFL.

This clonotype has ten or more counts. This chain joins TRBV5-5 and TRBJ2-3; D unresolved. Germline CDR1 SGHKS, CDR2 YYEKEE (reference sequence). V lost 3 bases and J 6 bases, leaving 17 bases between the germline ends. The CDR3 runs to 15 residues. Here the CDR3 reads CASSYGSPARDTQYF. CDR3 nucleotide sequence: TGTGCCAGCAGCTATGGCAGCCCCGCGAGGGATACGCAGTATTTT.

This clonotype was counted many times. This chain's CDR3 is CASSLVPSTTEAFF. In DNA, the CDR3 is TGTGCCAGCAGCTTAGTACCGAGCACCACTGAAGCTTTCTTT. The chain is built from TRBV7-9 and TRBJ1-1, with D hard to call. From germline, CDR1 is SEHNR and CDR2 FQNEAQ (reference sequence). V lost 1 base and J lost 4, with 10 bases in between. The CDR3 covers 14 residues.

This clonotype was observed a single time. The rearrangement links TRBV7-2 to TRBJ1-5; no definite D call. The CDR3 is 13 amino acids. Trimming stripped 8 bases from V and 2 bases from J, with 10 bases between. Per the germline V gene, CDR1 is SGHTA and CDR2 is FQGNSA. The CDR3 region is CASGEARNQPQHF. CDR3 nucleotide sequence: TGTGCCAGCGGCGAGGCCCGCAATCAGCCCCAGCATTTT.

This clonotype was seen ten or more times. This sequence joins TRBV7-9 and TRBJ2-3; possibly TRBD2 for D (6 bases). This CDR3 has 17 residues. Trimming cost V 3 bases and J 2 bases, with 18 bases left between them. Germline-derived CDR1 and CDR2 are SEHNR and FQNEAQ (reference sequence). As DNA, the CDR3 is TGTGCCAGCAGCTTCCCACCAAGGCGCGGGGCCACAGATACGCAGTATTTT. Its translation: CASSFPPRRGATDTQYF.

This clonotype appeared a few times. The rearrangement joins TRBV2 to TRBJ2-7, with TRBD1 matching over 10 bases. V shed 6 bases, J shed 4 bases, and the junction held 9 bases outside the gene matches. Germline V lookup: CDR1 SNHLY, CDR2 FYNNEI. This CDR3 comprises 15 residues. The CDR3 DNA follows: TGTGCCAGCAGCTTGGCCGGGACAGGGGAATACGAGCAGTACTTC. Translated: CASSLAGTGEYEQYF.